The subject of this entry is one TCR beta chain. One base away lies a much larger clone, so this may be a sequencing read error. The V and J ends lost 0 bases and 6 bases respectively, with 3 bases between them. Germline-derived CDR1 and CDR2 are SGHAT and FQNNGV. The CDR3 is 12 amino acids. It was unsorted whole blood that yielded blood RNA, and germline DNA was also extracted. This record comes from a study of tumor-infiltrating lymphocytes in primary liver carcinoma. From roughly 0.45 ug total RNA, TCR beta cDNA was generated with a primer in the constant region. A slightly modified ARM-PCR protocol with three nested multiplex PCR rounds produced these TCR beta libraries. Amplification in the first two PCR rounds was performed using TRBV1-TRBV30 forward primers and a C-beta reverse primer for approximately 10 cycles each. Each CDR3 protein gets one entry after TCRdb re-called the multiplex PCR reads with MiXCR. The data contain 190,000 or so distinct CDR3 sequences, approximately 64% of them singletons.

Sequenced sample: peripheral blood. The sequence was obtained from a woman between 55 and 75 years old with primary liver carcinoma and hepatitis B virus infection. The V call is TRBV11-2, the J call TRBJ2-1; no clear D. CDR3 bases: TGTGCCAGCAGCTTAGATGCCAATGAGCAGTTCTTC. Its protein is CASSLDANEQFF.